These T cell receptor beta chains were read from a single sample in a study of T cell responses to AZD1222 COVID-19 vaccine. Clones were read by immunoSEQ multiplex PCR, and TCRdb kept only the in-frame ones, dropping some. Of tens of thousands of clones listed, 88% are singletons. The material was peripheral blood, obtained on day 0 of MenACWY control vaccination. The receptors were sampled from an adult in good health. CDR3s leave out the opening cysteine and the closing phenylalanine or tryptophan. Only some rows state a clone size, as once, few, many or a class for expanded clones.

v_gene	j_gene	abundance	CDR3aa
TRBV7-2	TRBJ2-7	once	ASSLVGSGGQSEQY
TRBV6-5	TRBJ1-2	.	ASSYFDRDGYT
TRBV25-1	TRBJ1-1	.	ASSVRDAPSSEAF
TRBV3-1/TRBV3-2	TRBJ1-5	few	ASSGRGNQPQH
TRBV11-3	TRBJ2-2	.	ASSKGQNTGELF
TRBV24-1	TRBJ1-5	.	ATSDPGQGGNQPQH
TRBV9	TRBJ1-1	.	ASSVSGANTEAF
TRBV7-2	TRBJ1-2	.	ASSQRSGIYGYT
TRBV6-5	TRBJ2-1	.	ASSYSMDRGNEQF
TRBV5-1	TRBJ2-7	.	ASSLVDSSREQY